A single sample is the source of the 20 T cell receptor beta chains below, sequenced in a study of T cells in Graves' hyperthyroidism and ophthalmopathy. It was RNA transcripts that yielded the amplified TCR beta CDR3 regions. Researchers ran a first-round RT-PCR on the TCR CDR3 using the HTBI primer set. TCRdb re-called the multiplex PCR reads through MiXCR, storing one row per CDR3 protein. Among around 580,000 distinct CDR3 sequences listed, more than 45% were seen once. Sequenced: peripheral blood or thyroid tissue (not recorded which). The receptors here all came from a woman younger than 35 with Graves' hyperthyroidism.

The chain employs TRBV24-1 and TRBJ1-4, with D possibly matching TRBD1 (5 bases). Germline CDR1 KGHDR, CDR2 SFDVKD. Trimming stripped 6 bases from V and 8 bases from J, with 12 bases between. CDR3 length: 13 residues. In DNA, the CDR3 is TGTGCCACCAGTTCCAACCGGGACGAAAAACTGTTTTTT. Translating it yields CATSSNRDEKLFF.

V is TRBV24-1 and J is TRBJ2-3; 9 nucleotides align to TRBD2. CDR1 is KGHDR and CDR2 is SFDVKD in the germline V gene. The CDR3 extends over 13 amino acids. V shed 11 bases and J 4 bases; nucleotides not matched to a gene: 6. The CDR3 reads CASYSGSPDTQYF. The CDR3 region has the DNA TGTGCCAGCTATAGCGGGAGCCCAGATACGCAGTATTTT.

This clonotype has ten or more counts. This chain links TRBV2 with TRBJ1-4; 7 bases are a match to TRBD1. In germline, CDR1 is SNHLY, CDR2 FYNNEI. The CDR3 runs 12 residues. J lost 8 bases, V lost 6 bases, and 3 bases had no gene match. The CDR3 DNA reads as TGTGCCAGCAGGACAGGGAGGGAAAAACTGTTTTTT. This encodes CASRTGREKLFF.

The chain carries TRBV7-3 and TRBJ2-4; D gene unclear. V was trimmed by 2 bases and J by 5 bases, leaving 7 bases between them. Germline V lookup: CDR1 SGHTA, CDR2 FQGTGA. The CDR3 has 13 residues. DNA of the CDR3: TGTGCCAGCAGCTTAGGTCGGGAAAACATTCAGTACTTC. This sequence encodes CASSLGRENIQYF.

The chain links TRBV7-9 to TRBJ1-1; D is perhaps TRBD1 (5 bases). Germline values: CDR1 SEHNR, CDR2 FQNEAQ (reference sequence). V gave up 8 bases and J gave up 5 bases, with 24 bases separating them. The CDR3 has 16 residues. The CDR3 nucleotides read TGTGCCAGCTCACCGAGACCCCCCAGGGTGGATACTGAAGCTTTCTTT. The encoded protein is CASSPRPPRVDTEAFF.

Ten or more counts support this clonotype. The chain couples TRBV20-1 to TRBJ2-7; 8 bases align to TRBD1. The CDR3 consists of 14 residues. Germline assignment: CDR1 DFQATT and CDR2 SNEGSKA (reference sequence). V was clipped by 3 bases and J by 1 base; unmatched bases: 5. The CDR3: CSASPQGGSYEQYF. The CDR3 nucleotides are TGCAGTGCTAGTCCACAGGGGGGTTCCTACGAGCAGTACTTC.

The chain uses TRBV9 and TRBJ2-3; possibly TRBD2 for D (5 bases). The length of the CDR3 is 15 residues. Per the germline V gene, CDR1 is SGDLS and CDR2 is YYNGEE. V shed 4 bases and J shed 2 bases, with 14 bases lying between them. CDR3 nucleotides: TGTGCCAGCAGCCCCAGCGGATCAGACACAGATACGCAGTATTTT. Amino acids: CASSPSGSDTDTQYF. The whole variable domain, filled in from reference TRBV9 and TRBJ2-3, reads DSGVTQTPKHLITATGQRVTLRCSPRSGDLSVYWYQQSLDQGLQFLIQYYNGEERAKGNILERFSAQQFPDLHSELNLSSLELGDSALYFCASSPSGSDTDTQYFGPGTRLTVL.

This clonotype came up a few times. CDR3 region: CASSKGGGPYEQYF. The CDR3 DNA reads TGTGCCAGCAGCAAAGGGGGGGGCCCCTACGAGCAGTACTTC. The genes are TRBV28 and TRBJ2-7, with a tentative D call TRBD2 (7 bases). The ends were cut back, 6 bases at V and 2 bases at J, with 14 bases in the middle. CDR1 is MDHEN, CDR2 SYDVKM, per germline. The CDR3 is 14 amino acids.

The table lists this clonotype with a count of one. Given the absence of the conserved phenylalanine or tryptophan at the CDR3 end, a read error is likely. The DNA is left out, because the CDR3 cannot be placed on it with certainty; the CDR3 is given as TCRdb lists it. The CDR3 sequence: CAWSGWVA. This chain connects TRBV30 to TRBJ1-1. Germline CDR1 reads GTSNPN; CDR2 reads SVGIG (reference sequence). The CDR3 has 8 amino acids, counting both end residues.

This clonotype was found many times. J is TRBJ2-5 and V is TRBV7-9; 9 bases line up with TRBD2. CDR1 is SEHNR, CDR2 FQNEAQ, per germline (reference sequence). J was trimmed by 2 bases and V by 0 bases; bases with no gene match: 7. The CDR3 is made up of 17 amino acids. CDR3: CASSLARTSEPQETQYF. The CDR3 DNA sequence: TGTGCCAGCAGCTTAGCCAGGACTAGCGAGCCACAAGAGACCCAGTACTTC.

The J gene is TRBJ1-3, the V gene TRBV12-5; perhaps TRBD1 as D (6 bases). Germline-derived CDR1 and CDR2 are LGHNT and FRNRAP. The CDR3 has 14 amino acids. Trimming shortened V by 5 bases and J by 14 bases, and 22 bases separated the two germline ends. The CDR3 sequence is CASGPRQDPLNVYF. The CDR3, as DNA: TGTGCTAGTGGTCCTCGACAGGATCCACTTAACGTATATTTT. Based on the CDR3 plus reference TRBV12-5 and TRBJ1-3, the full variable domain is DARVTQTPRHKVTEMGQEVTMRCQPILGHNTVFWYRQTMMQGLELLAYFRNRAPLDDSGMPKDRFSAEMPDATLATLKIQPSEPRDSAVYFCASGPRQDPLNVYFGEGSWLTVV.

This clonotype was counted a few times. V gene TRBV20-1 combines with J gene TRBJ2-5; 12 positions agree with TRBD2. The CDR3 extends over 15 amino acids. Trimming cost V 2 bases and J 2 bases; bases outside gene matches: 3. CDR1 and CDR2 from the germline V gene are DFQATT and SNEGSKA (reference sequence). This CDR3 is CSARLAGGGQETQYF. The CDR3 DNA reads TGCAGTGCTAGACTAGCGGGAGGGGGGCAAGAGACCCAGTACTTC.

The chain carries TRBV29-1 and TRBJ2-7, with 9 bases fitting TRBD2. Trimming removed 7 bases from V and 3 bases from J; junction bases left unmatched: 7. Germline V gene sequence: CDR1 SQVTM, CDR2 ANQGSEA. CDR3 length: 13 residues. The CDR3 loop reads CSALAGTFYEQYF. The CDR3 DNA reads TGCAGCGCCCTAGCGGGAACTTTCTACGAGCAGTACTTC.

This clonotype has ten or more counts. This chain links TRBV7-3 with TRBJ2-5, with D perhaps given as TRBD1 or TRBD2 (6 bases each). The CDR3 is 15 amino acids. CDR1 and CDR2 from the germline V gene are SGHTA and FQGTGA. V was cut by 5 bases and J by 4 bases, with 17 bases left in between. The CDR3 reads CASSQSGAGGETQYF. CDR3 in DNA: TGTGCCAGCAGCCAATCGGGGGCAGGAGGAGAGACCCAGTACTTC.

The chain is built from TRBV29-1 and TRBJ2-5; D could derive from TRBD1 or TRBD2 (5 bases each). The CDR3 extends over 14 amino acids. Germline CDR1 reads SQVTM; CDR2 reads ANQGSEA. Trimming cost V 7 bases and J 4 bases, with 19 bases left between them. CDR3 nucleotides: TGCAGCGCCAATTCTGGGGTTGGGGGAGAGACCCAGTACTTC. Translating gives CSANSGVGGETQYF.

V gene TRBV12-5 combines with J gene TRBJ2-1; perhaps TRBD2 as D (6 bases). The CDR3 has 17 residues. Trimming took 0 bases from V and 2 from J, leaving 14 bases between them. Germline CDR1 and CDR2: LGHNT and FRNRAP. CDR3 region: CASGLVLGGIAYNEQFF. The CDR3 DNA is TGTGCTAGTGGTTTGGTACTCGGCGGGATAGCCTACAATGAGCAGTTCTTC.

V usage is TRBV29-1 and J usage is TRBJ2-7; TRBD2 agrees at 7 bases. The CDR3 runs to 15 residues. V shed 4 bases and J 0 bases; nucleotides not matched to a gene: 9. Germline CDR1 is SQVTM and CDR2 is ANQGSEA. CDR3 sequence reads: CSVVPPTSFSYEQYF. As DNA, the CDR3 is TGCAGCGTTGTCCCCCCGACTAGCTTCTCCTACGAGCAGTACTTC.

This clonotype was observed once. A much larger clone differs from this one at a single base, so this may be a read error. The chain couples TRBV7-6 to TRBJ2-2; 16 bases map to TRBD2. The CDR3 contains 19 residues. The germline V gene encodes CDR1 SGHVS and CDR2 FNYEAQ. The CDR3 region has the DNA TGTGCCAGCAGCATCCACGCCGGGACTAGCGGGAGGGCCCGCGGGGGGCTGTTTTTT. It codes for CASSIHAGTSGRARGGLFF.

This clonotype has just a few counts. The chain recombines TRBV7-3 with TRBJ2-7, with D maybe TRBD2 (6 bases). The assigned J gene may be wrong: the sequence end matches TRBJ2-1 better. The CDR3 is 16 amino acids. CDR1 is SGHTA and CDR2 is FQGTGA in the germline V gene. As DNA, the CDR3 is TGTGCCAGCAGCGTTAACCGGGAGACCACCTACAATGAGCAGTTCTTC. As protein: CASSVNRETTYNEQFF.

This chain joins TRBV12-3 or TRBV12-4 and TRBJ1-5; D uncertain. The V gene lost 2 bases and the J gene lost 14 bases, with 19 bases spanning the gap. CDR3 length: 14 residues. CDR3 region: CASSLITGEGSEHF. CDR3 nucleotide sequence: TGTGCCAGCAGTTTAATCACGGGAGAAGGGTCCGAGCATTTT.